This TCR beta chain was captured in a study of shared clonotypes between healthy human individuals. Study results and limitations: Specimens sampled were limited to blood, with tissue repertoires likely differing.

As to this clone: The antigen is unknown.

Germline CDR1 is SQVTM and CDR2 is ANQGSEA. This CDR3 is built from 19 residues. The V and J ends lost 4 bases and 4 bases respectively, with 29 bases between them. TCRdb keeps only in-frame clones here, not all; method: immunoSEQ multiplex PCR. Counted here are over 1.4 million clones, 95% to 97% occurring once; the ten biggest clones make up about 1.2%. The J gene is TRBJ1-3, the V gene TRBV29-1; no clear D gene. The source of this sequence is a young man in good health. The specimen was naive CD4+ T cells sorted from blood. Subset in this sample: CD45RA+ positively selected. CDR3 sequence reads: CSVADTGSFVVVSGNTIYF. The CDR3 coding sequence is TGCAGCGTTGCTGACACCGGGAGCTTCGTGGTGGTGTCAGGAAACACCATATATTTT.